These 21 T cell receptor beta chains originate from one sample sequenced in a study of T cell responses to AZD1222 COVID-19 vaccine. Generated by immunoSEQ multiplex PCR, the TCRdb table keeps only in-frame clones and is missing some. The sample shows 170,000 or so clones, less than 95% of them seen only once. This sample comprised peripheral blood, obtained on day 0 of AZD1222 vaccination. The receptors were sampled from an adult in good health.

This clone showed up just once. CDR3 nucleotides: TGCGCCAGCAGCCAAGGACTGGCCGGCCGCTCTGGGGGTCTCACCGATACGCAGTATTTT. Its translation: CASSQGLAGRSGGLTDTQYF. The chain combines TRBV4-1 with TRBJ2-3; D assignment may be TRBD1 or TRBD2 (5 bases each). V shed 1 base and J shed 6 bases, with 29 bases lying between them. Germline V gene sequence: CDR1 MGHRA, CDR2 YSYEKL. The CDR3 totals 20 residues.

This CDR3 reads CASSLSGNSNQPQHF. The CDR3 region has the DNA TGTGCCAGCAGTTTAAGTGGAAATAGCAATCAGCCCCAGCATTTT. This chain links TRBV28 with TRBJ1-5; D call uncertain. Trimming took off 2 bases at V and 0 bases at J, with 8 bases between the two ends. Germline-derived CDR1 and CDR2 are MDHEN and SYDVKM. The CDR3 covers 15 residues. Full variable domain (missing parts from reference TRBV28 and TRBJ1-5): DVKVTQSSRYLVKRTGEKVFLECVQDMDHENMFWYRQDPGLGLRLIYFSYDVKMKEKGDIPEGYSVSREKKERFSLILESASTNQTSMYLCASSLSGNSNQPQHFGDGTRLSIL.

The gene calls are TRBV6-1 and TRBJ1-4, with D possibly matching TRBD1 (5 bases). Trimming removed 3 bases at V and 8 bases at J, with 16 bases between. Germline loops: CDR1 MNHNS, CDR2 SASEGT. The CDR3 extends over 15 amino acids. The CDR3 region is CASSEAATRGEKLFF. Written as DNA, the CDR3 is TGTGCCAGCAGTGAGGCTGCGACGCGGGGCGAAAAACTGTTTTTT.

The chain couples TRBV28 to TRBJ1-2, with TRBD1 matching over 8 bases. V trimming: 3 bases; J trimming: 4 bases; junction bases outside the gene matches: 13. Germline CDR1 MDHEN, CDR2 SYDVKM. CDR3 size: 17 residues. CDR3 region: CASSLSGQGRVSYGYTF. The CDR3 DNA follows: TGTGCCAGCAGTTTGTCCGGACAGGGTCGGGTGAGCTATGGCTACACCTTC.

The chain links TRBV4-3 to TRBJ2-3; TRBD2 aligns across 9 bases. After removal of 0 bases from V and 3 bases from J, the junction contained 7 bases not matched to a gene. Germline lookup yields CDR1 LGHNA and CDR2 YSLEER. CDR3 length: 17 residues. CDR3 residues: CASSQEGLRGGTDTQYF. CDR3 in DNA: TGCGCCAGCAGCCAAGAGGGGCTGCGGGGGGGAACAGATACGCAGTATTTT.

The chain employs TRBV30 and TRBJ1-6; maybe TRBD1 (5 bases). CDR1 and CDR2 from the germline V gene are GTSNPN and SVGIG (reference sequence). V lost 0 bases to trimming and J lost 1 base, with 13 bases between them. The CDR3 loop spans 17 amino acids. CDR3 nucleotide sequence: TGTGCCTGGAGTGTCGAGGGGATAACATCCTATAATTCACCCCTCCACTTT. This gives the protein CAWSVEGITSYNSPLHF. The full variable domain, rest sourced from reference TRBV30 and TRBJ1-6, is SQTIHQWPATLVQPVGSPLSLECTVEGTSNPNLYWYRQAAGRGLQLLFYSVGIGQISSEVPQNLSASRPQDRQFILSSKKLLLSDSGFYLCAWSVEGITSYNSPLHFGNGTRLTVT.

In DNA form, the CDR3 reads TGTGCCAGCAGCTTGACTAGCGTAGAGACCCAGTACTTC. Its translation: CASSLTSVETQYF. The gene calls are TRBV7-3 and TRBJ2-5; TRBD2 agrees at 8 bases. V lost 3 bases to trimming and J lost 4 bases; unmatched junction nucleotides: 1. The CDR3 is made up of 13 amino acids. CDR1 and CDR2 (germline): SGHTA, FQGTGA. Filled out from reference TRBV7-3 and TRBJ2-5, the complete variable domain reads GAGVSQTPSNKVTEKGKYVELRCDPISGHTALYWYRQSLGQGPEFLIYFQGTGAADDSGLPNDRFFAVRPEGSVSTLKIQRTERGDSAVYLCASSLTSVETQYFGPGTRLLVL.

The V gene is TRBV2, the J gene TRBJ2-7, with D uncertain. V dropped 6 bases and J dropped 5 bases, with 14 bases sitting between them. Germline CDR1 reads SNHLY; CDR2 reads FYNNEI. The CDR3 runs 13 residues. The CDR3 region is CASRDNNGNEQYF. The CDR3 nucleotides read TGTGCCAGCAGAGATAACAATGGAAACGAGCAGTACTTC. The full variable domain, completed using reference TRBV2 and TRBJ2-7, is EPEVTQTPSHQVTQMGQEVILRCVPISNHLYFYWYRQILGQKVEFLVSFYNNEISEKSEIFDDQFSVERPDGSNFTLKIRSTKLEDSAMYFCASRDNNGNEQYFGPGTRLTVT.

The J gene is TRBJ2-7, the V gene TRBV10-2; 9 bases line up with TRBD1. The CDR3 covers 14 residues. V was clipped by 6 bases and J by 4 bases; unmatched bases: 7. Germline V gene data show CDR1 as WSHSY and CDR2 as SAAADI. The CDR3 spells CASRSGTGSYEQYF. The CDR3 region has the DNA TGCGCCAGCAGGTCCGGGACAGGGTCGTACGAGCAGTACTTC.

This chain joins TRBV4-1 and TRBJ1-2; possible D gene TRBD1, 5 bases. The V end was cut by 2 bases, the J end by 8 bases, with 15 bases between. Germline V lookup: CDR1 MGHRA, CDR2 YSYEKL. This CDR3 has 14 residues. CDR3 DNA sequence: TGCGCCAGCAGCCAACCCGGGGCCCGAGGAGGCTACACCTTC. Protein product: CASSQPGARGGYTF.

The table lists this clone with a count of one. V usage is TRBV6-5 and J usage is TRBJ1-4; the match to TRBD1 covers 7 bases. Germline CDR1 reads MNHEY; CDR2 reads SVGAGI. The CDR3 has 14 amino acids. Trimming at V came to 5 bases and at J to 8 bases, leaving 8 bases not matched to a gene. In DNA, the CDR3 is TGTGCCAGCAGTCGACAGGGTTTAAAGGAAAAACTGTTTTTT. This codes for CASSRQGLKEKLFF.

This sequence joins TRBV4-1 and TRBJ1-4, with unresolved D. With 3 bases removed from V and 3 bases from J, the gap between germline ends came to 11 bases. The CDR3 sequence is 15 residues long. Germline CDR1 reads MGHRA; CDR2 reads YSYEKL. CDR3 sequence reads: CASSQDGRSNEKLFF. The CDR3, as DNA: TGCGCCAGCAGCCAGGACGGGAGGTCTAATGAAAAACTGTTTTTT.

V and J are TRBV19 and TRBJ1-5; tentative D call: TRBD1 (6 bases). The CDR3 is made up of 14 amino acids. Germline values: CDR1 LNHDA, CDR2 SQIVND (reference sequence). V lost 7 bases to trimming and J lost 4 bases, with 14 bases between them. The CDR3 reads CASMTGGGNQPQHF. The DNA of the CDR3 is TGTGCCAGTATGACCGGAGGGGGGAATCAGCCCCAGCATTTT. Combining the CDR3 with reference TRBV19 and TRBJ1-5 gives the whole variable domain DGGITQSPKYLFRKEGQNVTLSCEQNLNHDAMYWYRQDPGQGLRLIYYSQIVNDFQKGDIAEGYSVSREKKESFPLTVTSAQKNPTAFYLCASMTGGGNQPQHFGDGTRLSIL.

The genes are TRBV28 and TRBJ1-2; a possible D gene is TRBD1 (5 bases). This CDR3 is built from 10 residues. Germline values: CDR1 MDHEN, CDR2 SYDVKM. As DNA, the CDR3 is TGTACAAAGGGGACCTATGGCTACACCTTC. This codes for CTKGTYGYTF.

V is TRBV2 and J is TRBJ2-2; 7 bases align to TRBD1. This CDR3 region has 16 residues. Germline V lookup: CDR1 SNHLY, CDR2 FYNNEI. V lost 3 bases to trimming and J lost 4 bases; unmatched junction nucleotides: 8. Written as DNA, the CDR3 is TGTGCCAGCAGTGAGGGGTACAGGGGTGGCACCGGGGAGCTGTTTTTT. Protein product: CASSEGYRGGTGELFF.

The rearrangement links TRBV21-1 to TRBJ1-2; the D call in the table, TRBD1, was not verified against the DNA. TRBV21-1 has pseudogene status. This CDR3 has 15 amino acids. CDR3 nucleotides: TGTGCCAGCGCCTTGGGACAGAACCTTTTCTATGGCTACACCTTC. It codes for CASALGQNLFYGYTF.

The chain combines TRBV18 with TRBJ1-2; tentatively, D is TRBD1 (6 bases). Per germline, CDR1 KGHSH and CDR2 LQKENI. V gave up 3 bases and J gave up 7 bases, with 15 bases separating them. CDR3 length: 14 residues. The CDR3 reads CASSPDKGVAGYTF. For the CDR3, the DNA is TGTGCCAGCTCACCCGACAAGGGGGTAGCTGGCTACACCTTC.

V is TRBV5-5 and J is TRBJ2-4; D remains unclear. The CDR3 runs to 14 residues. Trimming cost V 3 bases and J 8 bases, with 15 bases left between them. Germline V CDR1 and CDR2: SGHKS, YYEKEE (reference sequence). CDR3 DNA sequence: TGTGCCAGCAGCTGGGTGGGCAGGTTCGACATTCAGTACTTC. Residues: CASSWVGRFDIQYF.

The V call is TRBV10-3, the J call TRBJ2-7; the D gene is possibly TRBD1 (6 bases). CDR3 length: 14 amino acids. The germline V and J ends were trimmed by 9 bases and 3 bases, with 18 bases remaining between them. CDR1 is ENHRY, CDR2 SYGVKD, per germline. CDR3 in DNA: TGTGCCATGGCAGGGGCCGGGGCCCACTACGAGCAGTACTTC. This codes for CAMAGAGAHYEQYF.

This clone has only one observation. The CDR3 sequence: CAWTGGDTQYF. CDR3 sequence (DNA): TGTGCCTGGACAGGGGGGGATACGCAGTATTTT. The chain recombines TRBV30 with TRBJ2-3; possible D gene TRBD1, 7 bases. CDR1 is GTSNPN and CDR2 is SVGIG in the germline V gene (reference sequence). V lost 4 bases, J lost 6 bases, and 8 bases lay in between. There are 11 residues in the CDR3.

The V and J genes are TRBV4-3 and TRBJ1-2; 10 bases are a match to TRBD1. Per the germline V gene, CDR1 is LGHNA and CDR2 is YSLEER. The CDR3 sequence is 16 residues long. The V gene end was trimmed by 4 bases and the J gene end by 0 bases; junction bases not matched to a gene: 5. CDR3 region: CASSRLTGGANYGYTF. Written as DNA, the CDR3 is TGCGCCAGCAGCCGTCTGACAGGGGGCGCTAACTATGGCTACACCTTC.